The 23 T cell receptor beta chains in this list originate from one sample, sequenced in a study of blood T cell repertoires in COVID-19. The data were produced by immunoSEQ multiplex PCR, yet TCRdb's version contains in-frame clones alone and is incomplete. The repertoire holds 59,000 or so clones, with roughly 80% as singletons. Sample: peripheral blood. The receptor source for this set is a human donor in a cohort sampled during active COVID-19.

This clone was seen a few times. This chain's CDR3 is CASSRGRERAGELFF. Here the CDR3 DNA reads TGTGCCAGCAGCCGAGGCAGGGAGCGGGCCGGGGAGCTGTTTTTT. The chain has TRBV5-4 and TRBJ2-2, with a weak D call TRBD2 (6 bases). Germline CDR1 reads SGHNT; CDR2 reads YYREEE (reference sequence). This CDR3 spans 15 amino acids. The V gene lost 4 bases and the J gene lost 6 bases, with 16 bases spanning the gap.

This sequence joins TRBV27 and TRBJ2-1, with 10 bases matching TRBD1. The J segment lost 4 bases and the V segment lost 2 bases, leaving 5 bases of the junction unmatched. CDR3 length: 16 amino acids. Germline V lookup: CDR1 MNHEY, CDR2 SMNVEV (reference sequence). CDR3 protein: CASSLRGTGAYNEQFF. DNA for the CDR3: TGTGCCAGCAGTTTAAGGGGGACAGGGGCTTACAATGAGCAGTTCTTC.

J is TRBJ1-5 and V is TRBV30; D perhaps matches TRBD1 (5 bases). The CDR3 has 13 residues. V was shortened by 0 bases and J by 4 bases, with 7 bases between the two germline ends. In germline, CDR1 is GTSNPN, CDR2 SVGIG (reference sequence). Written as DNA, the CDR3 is TGTGCCTGGAGTGTACGGGGGAATCAGCCCCAGCATTTT. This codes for CAWSVRGNQPQHF.

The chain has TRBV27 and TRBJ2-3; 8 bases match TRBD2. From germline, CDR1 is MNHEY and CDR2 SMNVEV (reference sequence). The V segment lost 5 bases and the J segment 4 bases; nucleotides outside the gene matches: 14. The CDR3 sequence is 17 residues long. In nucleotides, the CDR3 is TGTGCCAGCAGTCTTATAGCCTTCAGCGGGGGTCCAGATACGCAGTATTTT. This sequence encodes CASSLIAFSGGPDTQYF.

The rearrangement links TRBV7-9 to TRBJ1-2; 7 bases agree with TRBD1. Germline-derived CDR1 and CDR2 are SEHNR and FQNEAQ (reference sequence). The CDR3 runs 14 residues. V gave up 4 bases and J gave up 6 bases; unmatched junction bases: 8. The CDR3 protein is CASSSMTGNDGYTF. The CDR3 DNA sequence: TGTGCCAGCAGCTCTATGACAGGGAACGATGGCTACACCTTC.

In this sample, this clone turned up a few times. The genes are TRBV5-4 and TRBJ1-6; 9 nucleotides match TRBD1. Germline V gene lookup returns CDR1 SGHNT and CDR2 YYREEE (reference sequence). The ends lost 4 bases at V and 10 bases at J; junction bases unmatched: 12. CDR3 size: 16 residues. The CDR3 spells CASSTGYDRGKSPLHF. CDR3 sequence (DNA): TGTGCCAGCAGCACCGGCTACGACAGGGGGAAATCACCCCTCCACTTT.

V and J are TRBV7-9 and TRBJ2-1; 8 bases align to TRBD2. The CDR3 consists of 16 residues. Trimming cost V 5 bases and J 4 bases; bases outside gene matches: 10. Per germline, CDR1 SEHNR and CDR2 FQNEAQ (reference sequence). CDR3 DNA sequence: TGTGCCAGCAGCCAAGGGGGAGCGGGGGCTTACAATGAGCAGTTCTTC. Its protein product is CASSQGGAGAYNEQFF.

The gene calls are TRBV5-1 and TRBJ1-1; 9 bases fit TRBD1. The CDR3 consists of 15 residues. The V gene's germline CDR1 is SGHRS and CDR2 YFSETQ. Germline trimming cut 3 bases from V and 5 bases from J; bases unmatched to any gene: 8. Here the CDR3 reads CASSSKPGQGTEAFF. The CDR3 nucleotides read TGCGCCAGCAGCTCAAAACCGGGACAGGGAACTGAAGCTTTCTTT.

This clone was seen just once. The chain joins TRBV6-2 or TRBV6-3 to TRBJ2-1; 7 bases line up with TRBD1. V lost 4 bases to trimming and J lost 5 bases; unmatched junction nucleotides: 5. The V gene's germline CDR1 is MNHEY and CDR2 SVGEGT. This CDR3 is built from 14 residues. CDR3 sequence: CASSSRGPNNEQFF. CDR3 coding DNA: TGTGCCAGCAGTTCAAGGGGGCCCAACAATGAGCAGTTCTTC.

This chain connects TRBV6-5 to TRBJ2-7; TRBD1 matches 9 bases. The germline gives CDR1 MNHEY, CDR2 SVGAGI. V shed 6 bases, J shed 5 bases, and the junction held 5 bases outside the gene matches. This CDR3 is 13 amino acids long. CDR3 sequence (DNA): TGTGCCAGCAGAGGACAGGGGAGGGACGAGCAGTACTTC. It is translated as CASRGQGRDEQYF.

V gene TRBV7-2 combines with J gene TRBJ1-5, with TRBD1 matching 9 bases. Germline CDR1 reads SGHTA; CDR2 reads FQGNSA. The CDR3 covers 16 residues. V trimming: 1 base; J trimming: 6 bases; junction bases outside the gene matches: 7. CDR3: CASSLVRTGEGQPQHF. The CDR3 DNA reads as TGTGCCAGCAGCTTAGTTAGGACAGGGGAAGGTCAGCCCCAGCATTTT. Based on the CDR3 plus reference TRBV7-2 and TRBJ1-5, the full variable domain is GAGVSQSPSNKVTEKGKDVELRCDPISGHTALYWYRQSLGQGLEFLIYFQGNSAPDKSGLPSDRFSAERTGGSVSTLTIQRTQQEDSAVYLCASSLVRTGEGQPQHFGDGTRLSIL.

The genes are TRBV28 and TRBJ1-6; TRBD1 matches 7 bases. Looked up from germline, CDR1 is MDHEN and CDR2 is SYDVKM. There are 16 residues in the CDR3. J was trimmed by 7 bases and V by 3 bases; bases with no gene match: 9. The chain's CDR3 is CASSFPTTGRNSPLHF. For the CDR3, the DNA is TGTGCCAGCAGTTTCCCCACGACAGGGAGGAATTCACCCCTCCACTTT.

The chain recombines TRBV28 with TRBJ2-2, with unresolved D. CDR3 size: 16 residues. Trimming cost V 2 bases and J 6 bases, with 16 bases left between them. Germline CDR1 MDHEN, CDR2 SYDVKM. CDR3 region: CASSLITALKSGELFF. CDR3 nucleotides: TGTGCCAGCAGTTTAATAACAGCCCTAAAATCCGGGGAGCTGTTTTTT.

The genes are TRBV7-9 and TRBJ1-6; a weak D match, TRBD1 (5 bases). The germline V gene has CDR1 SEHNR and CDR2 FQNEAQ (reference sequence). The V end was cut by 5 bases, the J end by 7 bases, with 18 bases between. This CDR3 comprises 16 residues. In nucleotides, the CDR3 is TGTGCCAGCAGCATATCCTGGGGGACTGAGAATTCACCCCTCCACTTT. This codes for CASSISWGTENSPLHF.

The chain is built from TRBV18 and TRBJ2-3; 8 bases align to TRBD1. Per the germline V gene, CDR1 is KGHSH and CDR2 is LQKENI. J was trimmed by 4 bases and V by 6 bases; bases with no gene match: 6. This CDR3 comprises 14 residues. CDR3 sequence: CASSGQGVADTQYF. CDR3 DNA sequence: TGTGCCAGCTCCGGACAGGGTGTTGCAGATACGCAGTATTTT.

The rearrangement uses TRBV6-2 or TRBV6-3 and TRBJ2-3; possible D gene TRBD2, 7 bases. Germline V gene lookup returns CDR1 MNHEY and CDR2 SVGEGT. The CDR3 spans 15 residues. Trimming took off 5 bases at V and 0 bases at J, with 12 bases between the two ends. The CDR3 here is CASSVGGPSTDTQYF. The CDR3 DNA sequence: TGTGCCAGCAGTGTCGGGGGGCCTAGCACAGATACGCAGTATTTT.

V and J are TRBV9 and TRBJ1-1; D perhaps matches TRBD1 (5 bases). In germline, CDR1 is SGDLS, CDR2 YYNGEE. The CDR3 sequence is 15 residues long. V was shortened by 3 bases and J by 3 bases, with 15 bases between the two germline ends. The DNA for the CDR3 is TGTGCCAGCAGCGCGGGGAGGGGCGGGTACACTGAAGCTTTCTTT. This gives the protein CASSAGRGGYTEAFF.

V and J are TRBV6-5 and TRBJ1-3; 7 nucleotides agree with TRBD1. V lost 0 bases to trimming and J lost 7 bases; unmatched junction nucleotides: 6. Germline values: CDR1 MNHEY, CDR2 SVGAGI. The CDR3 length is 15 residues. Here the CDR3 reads CASSYSWAGGNTIYF. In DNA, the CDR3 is TGTGCCAGCAGTTACTCGTGGGCAGGGGGGAACACCATATATTTT.

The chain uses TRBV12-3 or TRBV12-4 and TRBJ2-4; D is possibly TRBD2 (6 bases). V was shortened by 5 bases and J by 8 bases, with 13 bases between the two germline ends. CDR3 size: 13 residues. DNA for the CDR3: TGTGCCAGCAGTCTCACTGCGGGACACATTCAGTACTTC. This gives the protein CASSLTAGHIQYF.

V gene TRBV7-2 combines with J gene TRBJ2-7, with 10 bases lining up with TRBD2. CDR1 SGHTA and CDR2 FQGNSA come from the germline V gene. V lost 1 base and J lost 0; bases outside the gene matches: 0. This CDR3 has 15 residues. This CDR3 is CASSLGLAGSYEQYF. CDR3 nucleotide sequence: TGTGCCAGCAGCTTAGGACTAGCGGGCTCCTACGAGCAGTACTTC.

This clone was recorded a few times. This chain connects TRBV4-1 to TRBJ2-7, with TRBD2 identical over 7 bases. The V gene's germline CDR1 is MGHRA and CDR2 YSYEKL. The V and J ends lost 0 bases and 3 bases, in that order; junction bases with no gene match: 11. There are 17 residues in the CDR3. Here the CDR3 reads CASSQEELAGVRYEQYF. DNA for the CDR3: TGCGCCAGCAGCCAAGAAGAACTGGCGGGGGTCCGCTACGAGCAGTACTTC.

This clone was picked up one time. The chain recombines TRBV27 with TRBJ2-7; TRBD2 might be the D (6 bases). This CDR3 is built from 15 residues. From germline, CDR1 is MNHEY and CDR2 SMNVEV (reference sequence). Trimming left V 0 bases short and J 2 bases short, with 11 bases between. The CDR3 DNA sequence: TGTGCCAGCAGTTTATCCCCGGGACTCACCTACGAGCAGTACTTC. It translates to CASSLSPGLTYEQYF.

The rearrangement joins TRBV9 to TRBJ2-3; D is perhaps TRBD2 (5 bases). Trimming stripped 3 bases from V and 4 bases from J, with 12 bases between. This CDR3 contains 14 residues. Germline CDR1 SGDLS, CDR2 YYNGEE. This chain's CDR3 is CASSASPRADTQYF. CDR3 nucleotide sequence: TGTGCCAGCAGCGCAAGTCCGCGGGCAGATACGCAGTATTTT.